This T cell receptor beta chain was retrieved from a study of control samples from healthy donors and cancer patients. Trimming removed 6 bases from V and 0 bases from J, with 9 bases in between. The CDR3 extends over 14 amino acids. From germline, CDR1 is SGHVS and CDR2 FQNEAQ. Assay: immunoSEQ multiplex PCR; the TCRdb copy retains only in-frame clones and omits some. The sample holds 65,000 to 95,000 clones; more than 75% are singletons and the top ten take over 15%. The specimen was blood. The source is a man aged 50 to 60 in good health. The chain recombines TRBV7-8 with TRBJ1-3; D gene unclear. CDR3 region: CASRAYNSGNTIYF. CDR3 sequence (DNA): TGTGCCAGCAGAGCCTATAACTCTGGAAACACCATATATTTT.